This passage covers 26 T cell receptor beta chains from one sample sequenced in a study of blood T cell repertoires in COVID-19. Profiling relied on immunoSEQ multiplex PCR, and the TCRdb table lists in-frame clones only, not all of them. This sample has some 290,000 clones; more than 85% occur once, and the top ten carry 3.6%. Sequencing was done on a sample of peripheral blood. All receptors derive from a man younger than 35 with active or convalescent COVID-19.

This chain joins TRBV24-1 and TRBJ2-5; no reliable D call. The CDR3 has 13 amino acids. From germline, CDR1 is KGHDR and CDR2 SFDVKD. The germline V and J ends were trimmed by 4 bases and 8 bases, with 13 bases remaining between them. CDR3 nucleotide sequence: TGTGCCACCAGTGACGAGTCCCTAGAAACCCAGTACTTC. This gives the protein CATSDESLETQYF.

The genes are TRBV6-1 and TRBJ1-2; D remains ambiguous. Germline V CDR1 and CDR2: MNHNS, SASEGT. This CDR3 is built from 15 residues. V shed 0 bases and J shed 3 bases, with 11 bases lying between them. CDR3 protein: CASSEAKTHYYGYTF. Written as DNA, the CDR3 is TGTGCCAGCAGTGAAGCGAAGACACATTACTATGGCTACACCTTC.

CDR3 DNA: TGTGCCAGCAGTGAAGGCGGGGGCTATGGCTACACCTTC. Its translation: CASSEGGGYGYTF. The V gene is TRBV6-1, the J gene TRBJ1-2; tentatively, D is TRBD1 (5 bases). The germline gives CDR1 MNHNS, CDR2 SASEGT. Trimming cost V 1 base and J 4 bases, with 7 bases left between them. CDR3 length equals 13 residues.

V and J are TRBV19 and TRBJ2-5, with D possibly being TRBD1 (5 bases). Trimming removed 4 bases at V and 5 bases at J, with 8 bases between. Germline CDR1 and CDR2: LNHDA and SQIVND (reference sequence). The CDR3 covers 12 residues. This CDR3 is CASSTNRETQYF. The CDR3, as DNA: TGTGCCAGTAGTACAAACAGGGAGACCCAGTACTTC.

Comments on this clone: Its ends do not fully match the called genes, so a read error is possible. This chain uses TRBV6-1 with TRBJ1-5; possibly TRBD1 for D (5 bases). Germline-derived CDR1 and CDR2 are MNHNS and SASEGT. This CDR3 contains 16 residues. The CDR3: CASREDSPYSNQPQHF. For the CDR3, the DNA is TGTGCCAGCAGGGAAGACAGTCCATATAGCAATCAGCCCCAGCATTTT.

The chain employs TRBV19 and TRBJ2-1; 7 positions agree with TRBD2. Germline CDR1 and CDR2: LNHDA and SQIVND (reference sequence). The CDR3 loop spans 13 amino acids. Trimming cost V 5 bases and J 6 bases; bases outside gene matches: 4. The CDR3 loop reads CASSPRTSNEQFF. CDR3 sequence (DNA): TGTGCCAGTAGTCCCCGGACTAGCAATGAGCAGTTCTTC.

V gene TRBV4-3 combines with J gene TRBJ2-2, with a weak D call TRBD1 (6 bases). Germline assignment: CDR1 LGHNA and CDR2 YSLEER. Trimming took off 0 bases at V and 5 bases at J, with 7 bases between the two ends. The CDR3 spans 14 residues. As DNA, the CDR3 is TGCGCCAGCAGCCAAGATAGGGGGACCGGGGAGCTGTTTTTT. Translation: CASSQDRGTGELFF.

V usage is TRBV5-1 and J usage is TRBJ1-2, with 8 bases lining up with TRBD1. This CDR3 spans 13 amino acids. Germline V gives CDR1 SGHRS, CDR2 YFSETQ. Unmatched junction bases numbered 3, after V lost 2 bases and J lost 6 bases. CDR3 region: CASSFTGGDGYTF. Here the CDR3 DNA reads TGCGCCAGCAGCTTCACAGGGGGGGATGGCTACACCTTC.

The chain couples TRBV5-1 to TRBJ2-2; a weak D match, TRBD2 (5 bases). CDR3 length: 12 residues. Germline loops: CDR1 SGHRS, CDR2 YFSETQ. V was clipped by 5 bases and J by 10 bases, with 12 bases between them. This CDR3 reads CASRLVGEELFF. The CDR3 DNA follows: TGCGCCAGCAGACTGGTCGGGGAGGAGCTGTTTTTT.

The chain links TRBV19 to TRBJ1-2; D may be TRBD1 (5 bases). The CDR3 consists of 18 residues. Between the trimmed V and J ends, which lost 0 bases and 3 bases, there was a span of 20 bases. Germline V gene sequence: CDR1 LNHDA, CDR2 SQIVND (reference sequence). CDR3 residues: CASSIDSTEIPPYYGYTF. CDR3 nucleotide sequence: TGTGCCAGTAGTATAGATTCGACAGAAATTCCCCCCTACTATGGCTACACCTTC.

V is TRBV27 and J is TRBJ1-2; 8 bases map to TRBD1. Per germline, CDR1 MNHEY and CDR2 SMNVEV (reference sequence). V lost 6 bases, J lost 7 bases, and 10 bases stayed unmatched. The CDR3 contains 14 residues. The CDR3 here is CASSPTGTGGGYTF. The CDR3 DNA sequence: TGTGCCAGCAGCCCAACCGGGACAGGTGGTGGCTACACCTTC.

For the CDR3, the DNA is TGTGCCAGCAGTTACTCCCGCAGGGCCACTGAAGCTTTCTTT. Amino acids: CASSYSRRATEAFF. The rearrangement uses TRBV6-5 and TRBJ1-1; D is possibly TRBD1 (5 bases). Trimming took off 0 bases at V and 4 bases at J, with 9 bases between the two ends. The CDR3 runs 14 residues. The germline CDR1 and CDR2 sequences are MNHEY and SVGAGI.

The rearrangement joins TRBV28 to TRBJ1-1; 7 bases fit TRBD1. V lost 5 bases and J lost 6; bases outside the gene matches: 12. In germline, CDR1 is MDHEN, CDR2 SYDVKM. This CDR3 comprises 15 residues. The CDR3 sequence: CASSEGGSLRSEAFF. CDR3 coding DNA: TGTGCCAGCAGTGAAGGGGGCTCTCTGAGGTCTGAAGCTTTCTTT.

The chain carries TRBV4-1 and TRBJ2-1; TRBD2 agrees at 8 bases. CDR3 size: 14 residues. Trimming took 4 bases from V and 6 from J; bases not matched to a gene: 5. CDR1 is MGHRA and CDR2 is YSYEKL in the germline V gene. CDR3 bases: TGCGCCAGCAGCCGGGAACTAGCGGTCAATGAGCAGTTCTTC. This encodes CASSRELAVNEQFF.

The genes are TRBV5-1 and TRBJ2-7; 9 bases line up with TRBD2. Trimming cost V 0 bases and J 3 bases; bases outside gene matches: 7. The CDR3 is 16 residues long. Germline CDR1 and CDR2: SGHRS and YFSETQ. CDR3 DNA: TGCGCCAGCAGCTTGGTCGGCGGGAGGGTAAACTACGAGCAGTACTTC. Amino acid sequence: CASSLVGGRVNYEQYF.

V and J are TRBV3-1 (or the pseudogene TRBV3-2) and TRBJ2-5; 10 bases match TRBD2. Germline assignment: CDR1 LGHDT and CDR2 YNNKEL (reference sequence). The V gene end was trimmed by 4 bases and the J gene end by 5 bases; junction bases not matched to a gene: 7. The CDR3 is made up of 15 amino acids. CDR3 region: CASSPIAGGGETQYF. The CDR3 nucleotides are TGTGCCAGCAGCCCAATAGCGGGGGGCGGCGAGACCCAGTACTTC.

The V gene is TRBV13, the J gene TRBJ1-3; possible D gene TRBD1, 5 bases. The CDR3 totals 14 residues. The V gene's germline CDR1 is PRHDT and CDR2 FYEKMQ (reference sequence). V lost 3 bases to trimming and J lost 4 bases, with 10 bases between them. The CDR3 DNA sequence: TGTGCCAGCAGCTTCCTTGGGGGGGGAAACACCATATATTTT. Amino acid sequence: CASSFLGGGNTIYF.

V usage is TRBV7-9 and J usage is TRBJ1-2; 7 bases match TRBD1. V lost 10 bases and J lost 0; bases outside the gene matches: 23. The CDR3 has 19 residues. Per germline, CDR1 SEHNR and CDR2 FQNEAQ (reference sequence). CDR3 DNA sequence: TGTGCCACCAACAGCTTATCTGGGACAGCGTCAGTTGCTAACTATGGCTACACCTTC. It translates to CATNSLSGTASVANYGYTF. The full variable domain, with the rest looked up from reference TRBV7-9 and TRBJ1-2, is DTGVSQNPRHKITKRGQNVTFRCDPISEHNRLYWYRQTLGQGPEFLTYFQNEAQLEKSRLLSDRFSAERPKGSFSTLEIQRTEQGDSAMYLCATNSLSGTASVANYGYTFGSGTRLTVV.

This rearrangement joins TRBV18 to TRBJ1-5, with 7 bases lining up with TRBD1. The germline CDR1 and CDR2 sequences are KGHSH and LQKENI. The CDR3 has 15 residues. Trimming removed 2 bases from V and 6 bases from J; junction bases left unmatched: 7. CDR3 sequence reads: CASSPKGTEGQPQHF. The CDR3 DNA sequence: TGTGCCAGCTCACCAAAGGGGACAGAGGGTCAGCCCCAGCATTTT.

This rearrangement joins TRBV9 to TRBJ1-4; no clear D. CDR1 SGDLS and CDR2 YYNGEE come from the germline V gene. The CDR3 runs to 13 residues. The V gene lost 5 bases and the J gene lost 4 bases, with 9 bases spanning the gap. The CDR3 protein is CASSRELNEKLFF. CDR3 in DNA: TGTGCCAGCAGTCGGGAGCTTAATGAAAAACTGTTTTTT.

The sample holds one count of this clone. This rearrangement joins TRBV7-3 to TRBJ2-7; D unresolved. The germline CDR1 and CDR2 sequences are SGHTA and FQGTGA. Trimming stripped 0 bases from V and 7 bases from J, with 10 bases between. The CDR3 length is 13 residues. CDR3 nucleotide sequence: TGTGCCAGCAGCTTAACTCTTGGGCGTGAGCAGTACTTC. It specifies CASSLTLGREQYF.

The chain uses TRBV5-1 and TRBJ2-5; the D is unclear. Trimming left V 6 bases short and J 1 base short, with 4 bases between. CDR3 size: 11 residues. Germline V gives CDR1 SGHRS, CDR2 YFSETQ. Here the CDR3 DNA reads TGCGCCAGCACCAGCCAAGAGACCCAGTACTTC. Its translation: CASTSQETQYF.

This chain links TRBV24-1 with TRBJ1-1, with D tentatively TRBD1 (6 bases). The CDR3 spans 12 residues. The V end was cut by 9 bases, the J end by 5 bases, with 12 bases between. Germline V lookup: CDR1 KGHDR, CDR2 SFDVKD. The CDR3 DNA follows: TGTGCCACCGCACAGGGTGGAACTGAAGCTTTCTTT. Amino acids: CATAQGGTEAFF.

V and J are TRBV7-9 and TRBJ1-2, with 11 bases identical to TRBD1. The CDR3 runs 15 residues. With V trimmed by 5 bases and J by 6 bases, 8 bases remained unmatched. The V gene's germline CDR1 is SEHNR and CDR2 FQNEAQ (reference sequence). The CDR3 protein is CASSRDRGLWDGYTF. In nucleotides, the CDR3 is TGTGCCAGCAGCCGGGACAGGGGGTTGTGGGATGGCTACACCTTC. Complete variable domain (other parts from reference TRBV7-9 and TRBJ1-2): DTGVSQNPRHKITKRGQNVTFRCDPISEHNRLYWYRQTLGQGPEFLTYFQNEAQLEKSRLLSDRFSAERPKGSFSTLEIQRTEQGDSAMYLCASSRDRGLWDGYTFGSGTRLTVV.

The chain combines TRBV6-5 with TRBJ2-6; D call uncertain. This CDR3 region has 15 residues. Germline-derived CDR1 and CDR2 are MNHEY and SVGAGI. Trimming took 5 bases from V and 0 from J, leaving 8 bases between them. The CDR3 reads CASSTRSSGANVLTF. The CDR3 DNA reads as TGTGCCAGCAGTACAAGGAGCTCTGGGGCCAACGTCCTGACTTTC.

The chain joins TRBV19 to TRBJ2-7; TRBD2 matches at 10 bases. The junction had 8 bases not matched to a gene; V was cut back by 3 bases and J by 6 bases. Germline assignment: CDR1 LNHDA and CDR2 SQIVND (reference sequence). The CDR3 has 15 amino acids. This CDR3 is CASSIVASGSGEQYF. The CDR3 DNA sequence: TGTGCCAGTAGTATTGTGGCTAGCGGGAGTGGCGAGCAGTACTTC. The full variable domain, in which reference TRBV19 and TRBJ2-7 provide the parts outside the CDR3, is DGGITQSPKYLFRKEGQNVTLSCEQNLNHDAMYWYRQDPGQGLRLIYYSQIVNDFQKGDIAEGYSVSREKKESFPLTVTSAQKNPTAFYLCASSIVASGSGEQYFGPGTRLTVT.